This entry describes one T cell receptor beta chain. The sample comes from a study of blood T cell repertoires in COVID-19. The wider study: Nucleic acid was either cDNA or gDNA, and it came from T cells, B-cell-depleted T cells, or PBMCs.

Trimming took 5 bases from V and 2 from J, leaving 4 bases between them. The CDR3 loop spans 11 amino acids. Produced via immunoSEQ multiplex PCR; TCRdb's table is partial and in-frame only. In the table there are about 150,000 clones, approximately 86% of which are singletons. Sample: peripheral blood. V and J are TRBV12-3 or TRBV12-4 and TRBJ2-7; no clear D. This sequence was found in a man in his 60s with COVID-19, enrolled during active disease. This CDR3 is CASSTPYEQYF. The CDR3 coding sequence is TGTGCCAGCAGTACTCCCTACGAGCAGTACTTC.